This T cell receptor (beta chain) was captured in a study of beta chain features in type 1 diabetes (dated by TCRdb to 2017 to 2018). About the full investigation: No differences in mean age, gender distribution, total cell number or subset yield were found between patients and healthy donors. A total of roughly 110 million sorted cells were examined across all samples, and the number of cells per subset was strongly correlated with RNA yield. In the study, TCRB repertoires of sorted circulating CD4+ T cell subsets from recently diagnosed type 1 diabetes patients were compared with those of matched healthy donors. Regulatory and stem cell-like memory subsets were obtained from only 8 patients and roughly eight healthy donors, while naive and central memory subsets were obtained from all 30 or so donors. Overall study outcomes, separate from this receptor: Because the HLA sub-analyses included only small numbers of individuals, any influence of HLA type on TCRB rearrangement was left unresolved. In all four CD4+ subsets, TCRB CDR3 length was moderately but significantly shorter in type 1 diabetes patients. Because cDNA rather than genomic DNA was sequenced, highly expressing activated cells could have been over-represented, although no difference in activation and CD3 levels was found between groups. The naive, central memory and regulatory TCRB repertoires appeared to resemble one another more closely among patients than among healthy donors. PCR might favor shorter templates, but patient and control samples were amplified and corrected together, so any skew would affect both groups equally. Patients with type 1 diabetes made fewer insertions and deleted more nucleotides at VDJ recombination sites, implying thymic rearrangement abnormalities.

Trimming at the junction amounts to 2 bases on V and 5 bases on J, and the germline ends lie 9 bases apart. For CDR1 and CDR2, the germline V gene lists MDHEN and SYDVKM. Spanning cysteine to phenylalanine, the CDR3 consists of 13 amino acids. Only the CDR3 part of the read is kept: 39 bases, read in frame from the first base. Each donor gave one peripheral blood draw, averaging approximately 0.12 L, which was collected into heparinised tubes. Naive, central memory, regulatory and stem cell-like memory CD4+ T cells were sorted on a BD FACSAria II using a panel including CD45RO, CCR7, CD25, CD127, CD95 and CD27. All sorted populations exceeded 95% purity. PBMCs were separated immediately by Lymphoprep density gradient centrifugation and were stained directly, without being cultured. To minimize batch effects, samples were stained and sorted in pairs, one healthy donor with one patient per experiment.

With regard to this clone: It lacks a known antigen. Base-call qualities are not available, and no considerably larger clone is one nucleotide away.

The entire amount of isolated RNA was reverse transcribed using the High Capacity cDNA Reverse Transcription Kit, so the sequenced TCRB transcripts were expressed ones. Naive, central memory and regulatory T cell samples underwent deep immunoSEQ sequencing, averaging around 4 million total reads per sample. After sorted cells were lysed in RLT buffer, RNA was extracted with DNase-treated RNeasy Micro or Mini kits, with the choice depending on cell number. To prevent cross-contamination, each cell subset was processed individually, whereas patient and healthy donor samples were processed jointly. The immunoSEQ multiplex PCR was used to amplify TCRB sequences from cDNA, generating 87-bp fragments that spanned the CDR3 region. The amplicons were sequenced using the Illumina HiSeq platform. As for the original processing: Synthetic template baselines were used to correct PCR bias computationally, reads within Hamming distance 2 were collapsed, and singletons that could not be merged were discarded. Reads were aligned against IMGT so that V, D and J genes, CDR3 length and insertions or deletions at six rearrangement sites could be assigned. Clonotype counts were normalized to sorted cell number within each subset before computing true diversity and Gini coefficients with the tcR R package. The overlap coefficient, calculated on TCRB nucleotide sequences, was used to quantify repertoire sharing. As a proxy for the pre-selection repertoire, out-of-frame TCRB sequences from naive cells were analyzed. This is the immuneACCESS table as TCRdb keeps it, with only in-frame sequences that have V and J called. A part of the clones is gone; compared with another copy, unresolved V genes explain less than half, and the rest is unexplained. That table furnishes V, J and clone size, whereas the DNA furnished D and trimming. The sample table shows 200,000 to 300,000 clones, and over 11% are seen once. Of the sample, 0.015% to 0.02% is held by the ten largest clones.

This sequence uses TRBV28 and TRBJ2-5; the D gene is perhaps TRBD1, on 6 matching bases. Specimen: naive CD4+ T cells from blood. The label giving this sample's cell subset or site can be read as: true naive CD4+ T cells. This sequence was found in a young man with type 1 diabetes. CDR3 region: CASSLGGPETQYF. The DNA sequence is given as TGTGCCAGCAGTTTAGGGGGCCCCGAGACCCAGTACTTC.